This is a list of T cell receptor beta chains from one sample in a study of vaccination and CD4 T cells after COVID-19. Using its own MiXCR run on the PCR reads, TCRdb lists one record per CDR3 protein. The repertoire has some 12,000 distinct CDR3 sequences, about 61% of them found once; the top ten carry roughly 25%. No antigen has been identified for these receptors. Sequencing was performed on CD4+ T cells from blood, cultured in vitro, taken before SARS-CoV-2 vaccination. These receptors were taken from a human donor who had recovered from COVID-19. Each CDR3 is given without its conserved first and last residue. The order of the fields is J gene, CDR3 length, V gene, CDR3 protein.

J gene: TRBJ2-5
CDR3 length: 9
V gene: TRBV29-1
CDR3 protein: SARFSGTQY

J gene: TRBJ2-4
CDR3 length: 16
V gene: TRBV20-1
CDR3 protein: SADPAVRGFLGKNIQY

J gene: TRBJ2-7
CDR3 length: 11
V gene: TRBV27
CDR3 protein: ASSLVPRNEQY

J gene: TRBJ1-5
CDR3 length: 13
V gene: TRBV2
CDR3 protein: ASSPVDQGAQPQH

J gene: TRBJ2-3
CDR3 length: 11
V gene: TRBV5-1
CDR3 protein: ASSQSGMDTQY

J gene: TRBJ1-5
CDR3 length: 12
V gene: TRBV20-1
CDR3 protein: SASRGFGNQPQH

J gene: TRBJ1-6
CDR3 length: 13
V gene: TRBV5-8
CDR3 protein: ASSLQRGPNSPLH

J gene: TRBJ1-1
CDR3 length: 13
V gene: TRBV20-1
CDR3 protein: SARDGTEYNTEAF

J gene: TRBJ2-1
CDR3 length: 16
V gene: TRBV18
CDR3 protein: ASSPLYRVAREGREQF

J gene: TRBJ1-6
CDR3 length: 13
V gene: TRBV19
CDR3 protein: ASSGWDGTNSPLH

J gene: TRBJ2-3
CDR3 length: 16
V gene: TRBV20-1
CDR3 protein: SANNRLAGGASTDTQY

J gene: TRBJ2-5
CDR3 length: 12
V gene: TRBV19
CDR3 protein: ASRKGRNQETQY

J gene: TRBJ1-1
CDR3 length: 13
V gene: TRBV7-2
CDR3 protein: ASSRFGVKNTEAF

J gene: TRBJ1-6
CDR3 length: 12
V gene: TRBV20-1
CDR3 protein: SAQPGAGHSPLH

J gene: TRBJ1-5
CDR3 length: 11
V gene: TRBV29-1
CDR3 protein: SVAQELNQPQH

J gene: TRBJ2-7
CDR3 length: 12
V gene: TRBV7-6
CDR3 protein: ASSFNQGGGEQY

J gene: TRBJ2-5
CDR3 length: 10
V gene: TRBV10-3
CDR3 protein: ASAGNQETQY

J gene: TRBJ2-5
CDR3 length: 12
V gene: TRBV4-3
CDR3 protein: ASSLLAGDETQY

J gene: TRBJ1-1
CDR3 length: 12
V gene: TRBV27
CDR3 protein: ASSSSVGFQGAF

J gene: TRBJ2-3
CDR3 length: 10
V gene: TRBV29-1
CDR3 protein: SVGTSGNTQY

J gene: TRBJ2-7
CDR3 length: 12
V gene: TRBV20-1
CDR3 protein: SAARTSRAYEQY

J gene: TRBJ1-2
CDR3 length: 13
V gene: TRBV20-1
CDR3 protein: SARVVFGRGYGYT

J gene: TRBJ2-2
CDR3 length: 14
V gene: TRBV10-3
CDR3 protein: AMFDGSGTNTGELF

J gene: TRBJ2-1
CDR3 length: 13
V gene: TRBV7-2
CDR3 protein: ASSTAPSSYNEQF

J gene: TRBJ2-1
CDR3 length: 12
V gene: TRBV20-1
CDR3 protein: SASSWRSYNEQF

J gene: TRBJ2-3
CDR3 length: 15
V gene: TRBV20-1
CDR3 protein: SARASWLAGNTDTQY

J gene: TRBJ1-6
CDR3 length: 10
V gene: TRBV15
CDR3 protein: ATGTGNSPLH

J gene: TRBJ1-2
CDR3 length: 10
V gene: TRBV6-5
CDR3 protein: ASSFRDYGYT

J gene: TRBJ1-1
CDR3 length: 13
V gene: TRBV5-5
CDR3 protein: ASSLVRTGSGEAF

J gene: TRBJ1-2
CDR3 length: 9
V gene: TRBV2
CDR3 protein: ASVGSNGYT

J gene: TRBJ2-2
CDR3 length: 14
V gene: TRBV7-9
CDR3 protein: ASISAVRLAGGELF

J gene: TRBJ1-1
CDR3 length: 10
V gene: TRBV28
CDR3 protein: ASSGGPTEAF

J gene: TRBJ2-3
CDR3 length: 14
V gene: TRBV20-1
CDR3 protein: SARQQSGRSADTQY

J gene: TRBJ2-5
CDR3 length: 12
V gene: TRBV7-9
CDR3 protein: ASSPGTAQGTQY

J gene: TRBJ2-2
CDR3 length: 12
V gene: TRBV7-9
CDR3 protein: ASSQDLLTGELF

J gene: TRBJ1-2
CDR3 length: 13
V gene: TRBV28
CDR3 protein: ASRDRGRGDYGYT

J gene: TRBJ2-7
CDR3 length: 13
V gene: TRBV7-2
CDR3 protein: ASSPLGAGPYEQY

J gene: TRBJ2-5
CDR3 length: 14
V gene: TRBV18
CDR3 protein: ASSPPNSLGSETQY

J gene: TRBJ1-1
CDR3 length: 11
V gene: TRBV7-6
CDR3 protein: ASSLSENTEAF

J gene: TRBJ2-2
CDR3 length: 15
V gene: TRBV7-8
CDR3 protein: ASSLRGLAGHTGELF

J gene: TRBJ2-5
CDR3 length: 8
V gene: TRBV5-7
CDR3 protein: ASIQETQY

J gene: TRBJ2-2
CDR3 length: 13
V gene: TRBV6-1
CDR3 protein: ASMAGGTNTGELF

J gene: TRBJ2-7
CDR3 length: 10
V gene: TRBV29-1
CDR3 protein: SARDRVYEQY

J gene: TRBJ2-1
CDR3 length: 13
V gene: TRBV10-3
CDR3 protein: AISESVGNYNEQF

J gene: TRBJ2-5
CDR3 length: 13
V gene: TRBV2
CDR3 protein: ASSRRGTEGGTQY

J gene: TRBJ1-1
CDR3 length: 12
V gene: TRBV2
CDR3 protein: ASRTPASNTEAF

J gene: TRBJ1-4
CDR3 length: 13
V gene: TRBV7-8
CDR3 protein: ASSGGRGVNEKLF